These T cell receptor beta chains were read from a single sample in a study of blood T cell repertoires in COVID-19. Measured with immunoSEQ multiplex PCR; TCRdb has only the in-frame clones, and not every one. The sample lists about 210,000 clones, 85% occurring once. The sample consisted of peripheral blood. All receptors come from a woman in her 70s with COVID-19, enrolled during active disease. CDR3s include the opening cysteine and the closing phenylalanine or tryptophan. Each record gives: D gene, J gene, V gene, clone size, CDR3 protein, CDR3 DNA. The D gene is left open where the match is weak. Clone size is given for some rows only: seen once, a few or many times, or a class if the clone is expanded.

d_call: TRBD1
j_call: TRBJ1-5
v_call: TRBV19
clone_size: once
cdr3_aa: CASSLRDSGFNQPQHF
cdr3_nt: TGTGCCAGTAGTCTCCGGGACAGCGGGTTCAATCAGCCCCAGCATTTT

d_call: TRBD2
j_call: TRBJ2-1
v_call: TRBV5-1
clone_size: once
cdr3_aa: CASSYLAGAGNEQFF
cdr3_nt: TGCGCCAGCAGCTACTTAGCGGGAGCTGGAAATGAGCAGTTCTTC

d_call: .
j_call: TRBJ1-3
v_call: TRBV4-1
clone_size: .
cdr3_aa: CASSQDGPGRASGNTIYF
cdr3_nt: TGCGCCAGCAGCCAAGATGGACCCGGGCGGGCCTCTGGAAACACCATATATTTT

d_call: .
j_call: TRBJ2-2
v_call: TRBV6-4
clone_size: .
cdr3_aa: CASSPNTPPGELFF
cdr3_nt: TGTGCCAGCAGCCCAAACACCCCACCGGGGGAGCTGTTTTTT

d_call: .
j_call: TRBJ1-2
v_call: TRBV2
clone_size: .
cdr3_aa: CASSLDKYYGYTF
cdr3_nt: TGTGCCAGCAGCCTGGACAAATACTATGGCTACACCTTC

d_call: .
j_call: TRBJ1-1
v_call: TRBV7-9
clone_size: few
cdr3_aa: CASSFQGLEAFF
cdr3_nt: TGTGCCAGCAGCTTCCAGGGGCTTGAAGCTTTCTTT

d_call: .
j_call: TRBJ1-2
v_call: TRBV5-5
clone_size: .
cdr3_aa: CASSFRQEVYGYTF
cdr3_nt: TGTGCCAGCAGCTTCCGACAGGAGGTCTATGGCTACACCTTC

d_call: TRBD2
j_call: TRBJ2-1
v_call: TRBV24-1
clone_size: .
cdr3_aa: CATSDLAGGTNNEQFF
cdr3_nt: TGTGCCACCAGTGATTTAGCGGGGGGGACGAACAATGAGCAGTTCTTC

d_call: TRBD2
j_call: TRBJ2-1
v_call: TRBV11-3
clone_size: .
cdr3_aa: CASSLGLAGYNEQFF
cdr3_nt: TGTGCCAGCAGCTTAGGTCTAGCGGGGTACAATGAGCAGTTCTTC

d_call: TRBD2
j_call: TRBJ2-2
v_call: TRBV7-9
clone_size: .
cdr3_aa: CASSRTRTLGRGVNTGELFF
cdr3_nt: TGTGCCAGCAGCAGGACTAGAACGTTGGGGAGAGGCGTCAACACCGGGGAGCTGTTTTTT

d_call: .
j_call: TRBJ2-7
v_call: TRBV5-1
clone_size: .
cdr3_aa: CASSPTVQYEQYF
cdr3_nt: TGCGCCAGCAGCCCAACCGTACAGTACGAGCAGTACTTC

d_call: TRBD1
j_call: TRBJ1-3
v_call: TRBV6-6
clone_size: .
cdr3_aa: CASNSYGTGLGNTIYF
cdr3_nt: TGTGCCAGCAACTCCTATGGGACAGGACTTGGAAACACCATATATTTT

d_call: .
j_call: TRBJ2-3
v_call: TRBV5-1
clone_size: .
cdr3_aa: CASKLTGATDTQYF
cdr3_nt: TGCGCCAGCAAATTAACAGGTGCCACAGATACGCAGTATTTT

d_call: .
j_call: TRBJ2-3
v_call: TRBV10-3
clone_size: .
cdr3_aa: CAISRLVGDTQYF
cdr3_nt: TGTGCCATCAGCCGACTAGTCGGAGATACGCAGTATTTT

d_call: TRBD1
j_call: TRBJ1-2
v_call: TRBV29-1
clone_size: few
cdr3_aa: CSADTGTGGGGYTF
cdr3_nt: TGCAGCGCCGACACCGGGACAGGGGGCGGTGGCTACACCTTC

d_call: TRBD1
j_call: TRBJ1-5
v_call: TRBV19
clone_size: .
cdr3_aa: CASTGQAGNQPQHF
cdr3_nt: TGTGCCAGCACCGGACAGGCCGGCAATCAGCCCCAGCATTTT

d_call: TRBD1
j_call: TRBJ2-1
v_call: TRBV19
clone_size: .
cdr3_aa: CASTPGTVTYNEQFF
cdr3_nt: TGTGCCAGTACTCCCGGGACAGTTACCTACAATGAGCAGTTCTTC

d_call: .
j_call: TRBJ1-5
v_call: TRBV2
clone_size: .
cdr3_aa: CASSFSRVSNQPQHF
cdr3_nt: TGTGCCAGCAGTTTTTCCAGGGTTTCCAATCAGCCCCAGCATTTT

d_call: TRBD1
j_call: TRBJ2-1
v_call: TRBV11-2
clone_size: once
cdr3_aa: CASSRGSSRGTYNEQFF
cdr3_nt: TGTGCCAGCAGCCGCGGGTCTAGCAGGGGGACCTACAATGAGCAGTTCTTC

d_call: .
j_call: TRBJ2-7
v_call: TRBV19
clone_size: .
cdr3_aa: CASSIDGTGTSYEQYF
cdr3_nt: TGTGCCAGTAGTATAGATGGAACAGGGACCTCCTACGAGCAGTACTTC

d_call: .
j_call: TRBJ1-5
v_call: TRBV19
clone_size: .
cdr3_aa: CASSMIVASYQPQHF
cdr3_nt: TGTGCCAGTAGTATGATCGTAGCTAGCTATCAGCCCCAGCATTTT

d_call: .
j_call: TRBJ1-5
v_call: TRBV12-3/TRBV12-4
clone_size: .
cdr3_aa: CASRFGGNQPQHF
cdr3_nt: TGTGCCAGCAGGTTCGGGGGAAATCAGCCCCAGCATTTT

d_call: .
j_call: TRBJ1-2
v_call: TRBV5-4
clone_size: .
cdr3_aa: CASSYQRTAVNYGYTF
cdr3_nt: TGTGCCAGCAGCTACCAACGGACAGCCGTTAACTATGGCTACACCTTC

d_call: TRBD1
j_call: TRBJ2-2
v_call: TRBV5-6
clone_size: few
cdr3_aa: CASSLVGTGKTGELFF
cdr3_nt: TGTGCCAGCAGCTTGGTAGGGACAGGGAAAACCGGGGAGCTGTTTTTT

d_call: .
j_call: TRBJ2-7
v_call: TRBV18
clone_size: .
cdr3_aa: CASSPPGGSRIGVNYEQYF
cdr3_nt: TGTGCCAGCTCACCACCTGGGGGGTCGCGGATTGGGGTCAACTACGAGCAGTACTTC

d_call: .
j_call: TRBJ1-1
v_call: TRBV18
clone_size: .
cdr3_aa: CASSLSGNTEAFF
cdr3_nt: TGTGCCAGCTCACTTTCGGGGAACACTGAAGCTTTCTTT

d_call: TRBD2
j_call: TRBJ2-1
v_call: TRBV5-1
clone_size: .
cdr3_aa: CASSYGQGGVAGGSSYNEQFF
cdr3_nt: TGCGCCAGCAGCTACGGACAGGGTGGTGTAGCGGGGGGATCCTCCTACAATGAGCAGTTCTTC

d_call: .
j_call: TRBJ1-1
v_call: TRBV25-1
clone_size: .
cdr3_aa: CASSPTGWTEAFF
cdr3_nt: TGTGCCAGCAGCCCAACAGGGTGGACTGAAGCTTTCTTT

d_call: .
j_call: TRBJ2-7
v_call: TRBV19
clone_size: .
cdr3_aa: CASSIGDSRFYEQYF
cdr3_nt: TGTGCCAGTAGTATAGGTGACAGCAGATTCTACGAGCAGTACTTC

d_call: TRBD1
j_call: TRBJ2-1
v_call: TRBV6-4
clone_size: .
cdr3_aa: CASTRTYRGPGYNEQFF
cdr3_nt: TGTGCCAGCACCCGAACCTACAGGGGGCCGGGGTACAATGAGCAGTTCTTC

d_call: TRBD1
j_call: TRBJ2-7
v_call: TRBV14
clone_size: .
cdr3_aa: CASSISRGQQYF
cdr3_nt: TGTGCCAGCAGCATTTCCAGGGGGCAGCAGTACTTC

d_call: TRBD2
j_call: TRBJ2-3
v_call: TRBV24-1
clone_size: .
cdr3_aa: CATGGQRGFTDTQYF
cdr3_nt: TGTGCCACCGGCGGCCAGCGGGGCTTCACAGATACGCAGTATTTT

d_call: .
j_call: TRBJ1-6
v_call: TRBV19
clone_size: .
cdr3_aa: CASNEGVLYSYNSPLHF
cdr3_nt: TGTGCCAGTAACGAGGGGGTCTTATACTCCTATAATTCACCCCTCCACTTT

d_call: TRBD2
j_call: TRBJ2-1
v_call: TRBV18
clone_size: .
cdr3_aa: CASSPRSGRGDEQFF
cdr3_nt: TGTGCCAGCTCACCACGAAGCGGGAGAGGAGATGAGCAGTTCTTC

d_call: TRBD1
j_call: TRBJ2-3
v_call: TRBV6-5
clone_size: .
cdr3_aa: CASRMITGGPDTQYF
cdr3_nt: TGTGCCAGCAGGATGATAACAGGGGGCCCAGATACGCAGTATTTT

d_call: TRBD2
j_call: TRBJ2-7
v_call: TRBV18
clone_size: .
cdr3_aa: CASSPPGGLNYEQYF
cdr3_nt: TGTGCCAGCTCACCACCGGGGGGGTTAAACTACGAGCAGTACTTC

d_call: TRBD1
j_call: TRBJ1-4
v_call: TRBV5-8
clone_size: .
cdr3_aa: CASSGLGGQGFEKLFF
cdr3_nt: TGTGCCAGCAGCGGCCTCGGTGGACAGGGGTTTGAAAAACTGTTTTTT

d_call: .
j_call: TRBJ2-5
v_call: TRBV19
clone_size: once
cdr3_aa: CASSIRGETQYF
cdr3_nt: TGTGCCAGTAGTATAAGAGGCGAGACCCAGTACTTC

d_call: .
j_call: TRBJ1-2
v_call: TRBV6-5
clone_size: .
cdr3_aa: CASSYSFSGGYGYTF
cdr3_nt: TGTGCCAGCAGTTACTCGTTTTCAGGTGGCTATGGCTACACCTTC

d_call: TRBD2
j_call: TRBJ2-2
v_call: TRBV24-1
clone_size: .
cdr3_aa: CATSEPGGKDTGELFF
cdr3_nt: TGTGCCACCAGTGAACCGGGAGGGAAGGACACCGGGGAGCTGTTTTTT

d_call: TRBD2
j_call: TRBJ2-1
v_call: TRBV9
clone_size: .
cdr3_aa: CASSGGYGLAFEQFF
cdr3_nt: TGTGCCAGCAGCGGGGGTTATGGACTAGCGTTTGAGCAGTTCTTC

d_call: TRBD2
j_call: TRBJ2-1
v_call: TRBV23-1
clone_size: .
cdr3_aa: CASSQGLSGRAYNEQFF
cdr3_nt: TGCGCCAGCAGTCAGGGGCTTAGCGGGAGGGCCTATAATGAGCAGTTCTTC

d_call: .
j_call: TRBJ2-7
v_call: TRBV21-1
clone_size: .
cdr3_aa: CASSVAGTGAEQYF
cdr3_nt: TGTGCCAGCAGCGTCGCCGGGACAGGGGCCGAGCAGTACTTC

d_call: .
j_call: TRBJ1-2
v_call: TRBV5-1
clone_size: few
cdr3_aa: CASSLGTGTDYGYTF
cdr3_nt: TGCGCCAGCAGCTTGGGGACCGGGACTGACTATGGCTACACCTTC

d_call: .
j_call: TRBJ1-2
v_call: TRBV7-3
clone_size: .
cdr3_aa: CASSLNDRPFGGYTF
cdr3_nt: TGTGCCAGCAGCTTAAATGACAGACCCTTCGGTGGCTACACCTTC

d_call: .
j_call: TRBJ2-7
v_call: TRBV7-9
clone_size: .
cdr3_aa: CASSTTDSYEQYF
cdr3_nt: TGTGCCAGCAGCACCACGGACAGCTACGAGCAGTACTTC

d_call: TRBD1
j_call: TRBJ2-1
v_call: TRBV7-2
clone_size: .
cdr3_aa: CASRKRQGSVLNEQFF
cdr3_nt: TGTGCCAGCAGAAAACGACAGGGGAGTGTTTTGAATGAGCAGTTCTTC

d_call: .
j_call: TRBJ2-1
v_call: TRBV2
clone_size: once
cdr3_aa: CASRGNVGDSYNEQFF
cdr3_nt: TGTGCCAGCAGGGGGAATGTGGGAGACTCCTACAATGAGCAGTTCTTC

d_call: TRBD1
j_call: TRBJ1-6
v_call: TRBV7-2
clone_size: .
cdr3_aa: CASSPQGDYNSPLHF
cdr3_nt: TGTGCCAGCAGCCCACAGGGGGATTATAATTCACCCCTCCACTTT

d_call: .
j_call: TRBJ2-5
v_call: TRBV3-1/TRBV3-2
clone_size: .
cdr3_aa: CASSVPEGTQYF
cdr3_nt: TGTGCCAGCAGTGTTCCCGAGGGGACCCAGTACTTC